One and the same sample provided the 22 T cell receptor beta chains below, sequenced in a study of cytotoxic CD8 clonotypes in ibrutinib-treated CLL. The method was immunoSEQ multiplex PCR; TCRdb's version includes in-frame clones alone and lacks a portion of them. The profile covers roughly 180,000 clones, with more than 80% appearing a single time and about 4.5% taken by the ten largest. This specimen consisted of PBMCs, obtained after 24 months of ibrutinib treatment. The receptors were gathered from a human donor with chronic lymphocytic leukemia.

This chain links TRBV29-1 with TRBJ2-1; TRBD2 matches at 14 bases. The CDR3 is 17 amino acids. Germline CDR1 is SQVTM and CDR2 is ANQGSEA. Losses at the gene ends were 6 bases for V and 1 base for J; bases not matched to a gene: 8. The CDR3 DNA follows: TGCAGCGTGGGGGGACTAGCGGGAGTAGAGTCCTACAATGAGCAGTTCTTC. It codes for CSVGGLAGVESYNEQFF.

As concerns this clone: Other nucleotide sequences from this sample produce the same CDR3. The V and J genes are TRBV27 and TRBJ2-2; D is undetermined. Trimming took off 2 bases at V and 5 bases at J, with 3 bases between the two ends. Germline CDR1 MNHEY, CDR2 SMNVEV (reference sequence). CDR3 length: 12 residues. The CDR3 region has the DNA TGTGCCAGCAGTTTAGGGACCGGGGAGCTGTTTTTT. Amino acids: CASSLGTGELFF.

In DNA, the CDR3 is TGCGCCAGCAGTGAGTCGGGTACAGGGTCCCCTGAAGCTTTCTTT. Residues: CASSESGTGSPEAFF. The chain has TRBV10-2 and TRBJ1-1; tentative D call: TRBD1 (6 bases). CDR1 WSHSY and CDR2 SAAADI come from the germline V gene. CDR3 size: 15 residues. V dropped 0 bases and J dropped 6 bases, with 14 bases sitting between them.

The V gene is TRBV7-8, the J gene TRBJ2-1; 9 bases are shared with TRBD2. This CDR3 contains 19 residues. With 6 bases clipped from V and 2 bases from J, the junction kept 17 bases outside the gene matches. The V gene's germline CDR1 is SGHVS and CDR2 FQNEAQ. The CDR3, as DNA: TGTGCCAGCAGGAGAGGAGGGGGCTCCCAGCGGGGGGCCTACAATGAGCAGTTCTTC. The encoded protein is CASRRGGGSQRGAYNEQFF.

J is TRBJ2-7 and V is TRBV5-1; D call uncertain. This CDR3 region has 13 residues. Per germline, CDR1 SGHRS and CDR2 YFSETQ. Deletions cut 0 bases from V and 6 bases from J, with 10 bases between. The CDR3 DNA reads TGCGCCAGCAGCTTGGGGTCTGGCAGCGAGCAGTACTTC. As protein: CASSLGSGSEQYF.

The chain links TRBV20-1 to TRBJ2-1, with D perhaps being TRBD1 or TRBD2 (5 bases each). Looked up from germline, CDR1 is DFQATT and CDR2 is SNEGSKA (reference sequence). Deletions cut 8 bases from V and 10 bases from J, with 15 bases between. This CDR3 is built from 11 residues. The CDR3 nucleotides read TGCAGTCCCGATCAGGGACGAGAGCAGTTCTTC. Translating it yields CSPDQGREQFF.

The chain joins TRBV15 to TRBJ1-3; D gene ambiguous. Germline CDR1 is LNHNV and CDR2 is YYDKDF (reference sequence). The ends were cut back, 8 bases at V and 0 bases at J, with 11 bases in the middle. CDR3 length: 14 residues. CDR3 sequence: CATEDVSSGNTIYF. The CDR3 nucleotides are TGTGCCACCGAGGATGTAAGCTCTGGAAACACCATATATTTT.

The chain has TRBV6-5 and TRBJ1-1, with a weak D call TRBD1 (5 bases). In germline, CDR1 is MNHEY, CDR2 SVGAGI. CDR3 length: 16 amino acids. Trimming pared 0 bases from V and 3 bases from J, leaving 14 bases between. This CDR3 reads CASSYSIYDSDTEAFF. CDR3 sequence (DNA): TGTGCCAGCAGTTACTCGATTTACGACAGCGACACTGAAGCTTTCTTT.

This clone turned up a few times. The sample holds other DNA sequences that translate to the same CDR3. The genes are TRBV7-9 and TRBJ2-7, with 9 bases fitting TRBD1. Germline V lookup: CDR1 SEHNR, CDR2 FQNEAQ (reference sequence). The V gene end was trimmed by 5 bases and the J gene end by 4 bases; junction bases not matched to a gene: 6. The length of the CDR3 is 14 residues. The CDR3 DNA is TGTGCCAGCAGCCCTGGGGACAGGGCTTACGAGCAGTACTTC. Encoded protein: CASSPGDRAYEQYF.

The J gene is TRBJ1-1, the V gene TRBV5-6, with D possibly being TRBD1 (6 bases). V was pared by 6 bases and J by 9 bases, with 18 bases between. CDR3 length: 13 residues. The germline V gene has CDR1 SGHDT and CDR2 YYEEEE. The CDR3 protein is CASTLMRGTQAFF. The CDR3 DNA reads TGTGCCAGCACCCTGATGAGGGGGACTCAAGCTTTCTTT.

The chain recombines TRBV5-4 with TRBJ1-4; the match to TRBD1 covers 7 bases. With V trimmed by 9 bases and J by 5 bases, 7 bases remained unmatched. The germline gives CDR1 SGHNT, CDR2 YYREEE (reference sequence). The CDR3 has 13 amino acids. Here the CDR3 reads CATEDRPNEKLFF. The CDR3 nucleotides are TGTGCCACCGAGGACAGGCCCAATGAAAAACTGTTTTTT.

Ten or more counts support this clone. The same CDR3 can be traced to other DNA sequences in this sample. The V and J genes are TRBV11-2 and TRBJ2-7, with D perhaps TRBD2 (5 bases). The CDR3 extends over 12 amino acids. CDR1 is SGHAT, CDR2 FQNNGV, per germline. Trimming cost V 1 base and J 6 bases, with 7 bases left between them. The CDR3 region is CASSLVGSEQYF. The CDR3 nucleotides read TGTGCCAGCAGCTTAGTAGGGAGCGAGCAGTACTTC.

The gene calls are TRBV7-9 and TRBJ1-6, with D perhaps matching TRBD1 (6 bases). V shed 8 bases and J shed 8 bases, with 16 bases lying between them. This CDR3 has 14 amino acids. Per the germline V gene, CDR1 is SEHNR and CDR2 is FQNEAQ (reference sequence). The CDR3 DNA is TGTGCCAGCGAAAGGGGGGGTGCGGATTCACCCCTCCACTTT. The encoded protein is CASERGGADSPLHF.

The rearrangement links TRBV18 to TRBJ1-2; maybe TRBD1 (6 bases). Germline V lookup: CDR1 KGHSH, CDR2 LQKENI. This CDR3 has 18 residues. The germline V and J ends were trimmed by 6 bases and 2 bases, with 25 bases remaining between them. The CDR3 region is CASSRSPGHREANYGYTF. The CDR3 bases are TGTGCCAGCTCCCGATCCCCGGGACACCGGGAGGCGAACTATGGCTACACCTTC.

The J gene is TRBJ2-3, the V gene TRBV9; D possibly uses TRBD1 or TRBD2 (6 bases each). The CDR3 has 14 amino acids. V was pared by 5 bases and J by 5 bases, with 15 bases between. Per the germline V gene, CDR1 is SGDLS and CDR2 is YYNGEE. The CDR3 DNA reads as TGTGCCAGCAGTCACGGGGGCGAGGGAGATACGCAGTATTTT. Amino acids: CASSHGGEGDTQYF.

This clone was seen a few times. This chain's CDR3 is CASSPEGYGELFF. The CDR3 region has the DNA TGCGCCAGCAGCCCGGAGGGTTACGGGGAGCTGTTTTTT. The chain employs TRBV5-1 and TRBJ2-2, with D perhaps TRBD2 (6 bases). CDR1 and CDR2 from the germline V gene are SGHRS and YFSETQ. The CDR3 totals 13 residues. Trimming removed 4 bases from V and 7 bases from J, with 11 bases in between.

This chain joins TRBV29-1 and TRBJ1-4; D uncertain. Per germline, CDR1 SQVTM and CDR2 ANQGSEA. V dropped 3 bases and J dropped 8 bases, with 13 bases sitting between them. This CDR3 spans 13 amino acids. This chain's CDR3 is CSVDPSGGEKLFF. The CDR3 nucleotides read TGCAGCGTTGACCCCTCAGGAGGGGAAAAACTGTTTTTT.

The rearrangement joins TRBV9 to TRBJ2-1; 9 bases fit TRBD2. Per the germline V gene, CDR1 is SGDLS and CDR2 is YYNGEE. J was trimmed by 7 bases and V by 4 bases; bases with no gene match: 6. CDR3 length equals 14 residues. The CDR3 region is CASSSRLAANEQFF. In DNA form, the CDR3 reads TGTGCCAGCAGCTCCAGACTAGCGGCAAATGAGCAGTTCTTC.

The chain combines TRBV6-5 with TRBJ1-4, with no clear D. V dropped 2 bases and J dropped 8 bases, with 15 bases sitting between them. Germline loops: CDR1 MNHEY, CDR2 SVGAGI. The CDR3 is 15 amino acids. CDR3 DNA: TGTGCCAGCAGTTACGCGGGCCCTAACGGGGAAAAACTGTTTTTT. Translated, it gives CASSYAGPNGEKLFF.

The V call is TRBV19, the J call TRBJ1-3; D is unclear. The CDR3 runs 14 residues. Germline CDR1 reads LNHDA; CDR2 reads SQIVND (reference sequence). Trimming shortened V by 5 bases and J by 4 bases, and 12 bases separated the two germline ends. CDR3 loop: CASSLSPAGNTIYF. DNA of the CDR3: TGTGCCAGTAGTCTATCGCCAGCCGGAAACACCATATATTTT.

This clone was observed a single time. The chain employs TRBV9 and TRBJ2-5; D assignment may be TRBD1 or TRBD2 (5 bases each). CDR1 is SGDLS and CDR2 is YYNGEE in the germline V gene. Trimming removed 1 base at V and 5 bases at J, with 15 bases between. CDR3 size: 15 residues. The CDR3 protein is CASSVNWGWRETQYF. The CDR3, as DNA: TGTGCCAGCAGCGTAAATTGGGGGTGGAGGGAGACCCAGTACTTC.

The CDR3 protein is CASSLGLWGSTEAFF. CDR3 in DNA: TGTGCCAGCAGCTTAGGGTTATGGGGATCCACTGAAGCTTTCTTT. The rearrangement joins TRBV7-9 to TRBJ1-1; D gene uncertain. Germline CDR1 SEHNR, CDR2 FQNEAQ (reference sequence). V lost 1 base, J lost 4 bases, and 13 bases lay in between. CDR3 size: 15 residues. The full variable domain, its missing parts supplied by reference TRBV7-9 and TRBJ1-1, is DTGVSQNPRHKITKRGQNVTFRCDPISEHNRLYWYRQTLGQGPEFLTYFQNEAQLEKSRLLSDRFSAERPKGSFSTLEIQRTEQGDSAMYLCASSLGLWGSTEAFFGQGTRLTVV.